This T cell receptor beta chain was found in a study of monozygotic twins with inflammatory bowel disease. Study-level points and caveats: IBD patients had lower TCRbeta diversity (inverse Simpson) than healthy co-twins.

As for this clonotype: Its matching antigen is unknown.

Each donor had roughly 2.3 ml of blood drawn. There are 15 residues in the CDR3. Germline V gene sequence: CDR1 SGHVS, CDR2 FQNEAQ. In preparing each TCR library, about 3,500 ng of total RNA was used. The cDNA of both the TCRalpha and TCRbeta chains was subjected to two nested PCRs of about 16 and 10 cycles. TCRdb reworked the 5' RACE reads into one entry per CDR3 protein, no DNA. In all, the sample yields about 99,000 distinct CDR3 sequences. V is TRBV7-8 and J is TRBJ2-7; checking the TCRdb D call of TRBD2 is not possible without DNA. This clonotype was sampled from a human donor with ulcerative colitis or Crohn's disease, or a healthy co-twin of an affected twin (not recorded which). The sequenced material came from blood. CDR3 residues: CASSLASSDGYEQYF. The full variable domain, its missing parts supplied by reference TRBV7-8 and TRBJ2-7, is GAGVSQSPRYKVAKRGQDVALRCDPISGHVSLFWYQQALGQGPEFLTYFQNEAQLDKSGLPSDRFFAERPEGSVSTLKIQRTQQEDSAVYLCASSLASSDGYEQYFGPGTRLTVT.